This T cell receptor (beta chain) was profiled in a study of shared clonotypes between healthy human individuals. General study findings and limits: Represented diversity (both genetic and exposure-history) was limited by the small number of donors.

Note on this clone: Its antigen is not identified.

The germline gives CDR1 KGHSH, CDR2 LQKENI. With 6 bases clipped from V and 6 bases from J, the junction kept 11 bases outside the gene matches. The CDR3 is 15 amino acids. Sequencing was at deep level. Sequencing used immunoSEQ multiplex PCR; TCRdb keeps in-frame clones, though not all of them. Of roughly 2.5 million clones in the sample, around nine tenths were seen once. The sequenced sample consisted of naive CD4+ T cells sorted from blood. Subset meaning: CD45RA+ positively selected. This chain joins TRBV18 and TRBJ2-7; 10 nucleotides line up with TRBD2. The TCR originated in a man in his late teens or twenties in good health. In DNA, the CDR3 is TGTGCCAGCTCCCCCGCTAGCGGGAGTCCTCGCGAGCAGTACTTC. Its translation: CASSPASGSPREQYF.